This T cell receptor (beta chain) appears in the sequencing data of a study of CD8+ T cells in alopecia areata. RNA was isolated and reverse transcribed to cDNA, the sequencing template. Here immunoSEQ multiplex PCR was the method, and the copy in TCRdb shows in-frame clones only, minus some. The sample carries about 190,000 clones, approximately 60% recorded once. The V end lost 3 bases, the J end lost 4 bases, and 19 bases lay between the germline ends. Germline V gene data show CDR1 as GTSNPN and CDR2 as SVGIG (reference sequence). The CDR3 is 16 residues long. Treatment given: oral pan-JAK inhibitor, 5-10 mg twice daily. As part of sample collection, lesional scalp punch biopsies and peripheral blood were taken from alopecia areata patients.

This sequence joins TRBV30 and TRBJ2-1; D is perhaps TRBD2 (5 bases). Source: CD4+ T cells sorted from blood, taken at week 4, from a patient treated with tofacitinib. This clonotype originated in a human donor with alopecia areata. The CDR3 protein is CAWSRTSSPLYNEQFF. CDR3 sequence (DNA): TGTGCCTGGAGCCGGACCTCTAGCCCCTTATACAATGAGCAGTTCTTC. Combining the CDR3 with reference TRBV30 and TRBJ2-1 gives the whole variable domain SQTIHQWPATLVQPVGSPLSLECTVEGTSNPNLYWYRQAAGRGLQLLFYSVGIGQISSEVPQNLSASRPQDRQFILSSKKLLLSDSGFYLCAWSRTSSPLYNEQFFGPGTRLTVL.